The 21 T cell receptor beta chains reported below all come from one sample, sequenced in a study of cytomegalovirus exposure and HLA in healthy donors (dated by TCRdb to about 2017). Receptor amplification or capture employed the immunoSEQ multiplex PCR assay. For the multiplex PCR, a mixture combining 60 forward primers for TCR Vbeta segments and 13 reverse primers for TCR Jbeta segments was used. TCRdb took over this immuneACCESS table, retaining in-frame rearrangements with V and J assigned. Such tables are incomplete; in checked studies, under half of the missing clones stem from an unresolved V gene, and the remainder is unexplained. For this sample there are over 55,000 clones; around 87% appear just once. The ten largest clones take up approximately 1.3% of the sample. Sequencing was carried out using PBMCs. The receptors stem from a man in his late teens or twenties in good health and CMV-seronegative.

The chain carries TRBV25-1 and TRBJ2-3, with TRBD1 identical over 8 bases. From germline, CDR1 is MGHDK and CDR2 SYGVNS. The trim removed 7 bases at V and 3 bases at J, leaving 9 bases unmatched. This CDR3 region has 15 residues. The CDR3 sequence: CASTLGQGRTDTQYF. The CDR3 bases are TGTGCCAGCACCTTAGGACAGGGAAGGACAGATACGCAGTATTTT.

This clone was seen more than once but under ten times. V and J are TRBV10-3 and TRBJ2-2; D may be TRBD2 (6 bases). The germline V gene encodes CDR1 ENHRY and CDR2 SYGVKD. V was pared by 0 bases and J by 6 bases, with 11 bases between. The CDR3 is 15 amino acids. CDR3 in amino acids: CAISESAGMAGELFF. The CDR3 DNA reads TGTGCCATCAGTGAGTCTGCGGGAATGGCCGGGGAGCTGTTTTTT.

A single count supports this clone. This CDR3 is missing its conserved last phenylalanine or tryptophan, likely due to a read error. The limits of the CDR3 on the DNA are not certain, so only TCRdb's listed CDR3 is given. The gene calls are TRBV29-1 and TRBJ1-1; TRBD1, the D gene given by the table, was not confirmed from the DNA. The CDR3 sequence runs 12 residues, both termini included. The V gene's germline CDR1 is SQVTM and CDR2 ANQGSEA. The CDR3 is CSVDRSGTGAIV.

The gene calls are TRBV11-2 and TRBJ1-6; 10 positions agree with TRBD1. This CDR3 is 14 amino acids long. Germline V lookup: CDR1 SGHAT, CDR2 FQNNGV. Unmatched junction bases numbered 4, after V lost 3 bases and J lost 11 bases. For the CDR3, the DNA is TGTGCCAGCAGCTTGGGACAGGGGATAACACCCCTCCACTTT. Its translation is CASSLGQGITPLHF.

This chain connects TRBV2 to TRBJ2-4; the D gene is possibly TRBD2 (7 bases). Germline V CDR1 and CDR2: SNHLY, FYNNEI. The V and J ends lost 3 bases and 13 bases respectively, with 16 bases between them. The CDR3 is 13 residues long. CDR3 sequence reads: CASSDFTRGGQYF. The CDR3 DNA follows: TGTGCCAGCAGTGATTTTACGAGGGGGGGCCAGTACTTC. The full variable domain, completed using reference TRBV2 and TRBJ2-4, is EPEVTQTPSHQVTQMGQEVILRCVPISNHLYFYWYRQILGQKVEFLVSFYNNEISEKSEIFDDQFSVERPDGSNFTLKIRSTKLEDSAMYFCASSDFTRGGQYFGAGTRLSVL.

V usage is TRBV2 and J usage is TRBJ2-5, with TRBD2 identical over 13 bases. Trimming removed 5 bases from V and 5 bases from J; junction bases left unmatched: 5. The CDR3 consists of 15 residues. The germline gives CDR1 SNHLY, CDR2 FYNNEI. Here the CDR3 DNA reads TGTGCCAGCAGTCGGCCGGGACTAGCGGGGGAGACCCAGTACTTC. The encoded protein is CASSRPGLAGETQYF.

In DNA form, the CDR3 reads TGCGCCAGCAGCTTAACCGGGACAGGGGCGATGAACACTGAAGCTTTCTTT. It is translated as CASSLTGTGAMNTEAFF. The chain is built from TRBV5-1 and TRBJ1-1; 10 bases match TRBD1. There are 17 residues in the CDR3. With V trimmed by 2 bases and J by 0 bases, 7 bases remained unmatched. The V gene's germline CDR1 is SGHRS and CDR2 YFSETQ.

In DNA form, the CDR3 reads TGTGCCAGCAGTGAGGACGAGACAGGAAGTTCACCCCTCCACTTT. This encodes CASSEDETGSSPLHF. V gene TRBV6-4 combines with J gene TRBJ1-6; perhaps TRBD1 as D (6 bases). Trimming removed 3 bases from V and 9 bases from J, with 15 bases in between. The germline V gene encodes CDR1 MRHNA and CDR2 SNTAGT. This CDR3 region has 15 residues.

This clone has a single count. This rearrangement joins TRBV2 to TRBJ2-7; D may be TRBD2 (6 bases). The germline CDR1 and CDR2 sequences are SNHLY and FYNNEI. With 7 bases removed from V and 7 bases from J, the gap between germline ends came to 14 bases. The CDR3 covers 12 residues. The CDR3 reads CASKKGGGEQYF. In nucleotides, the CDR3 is TGTGCCAGCAAGAAGGGAGGCGGGGAGCAGTACTTC.

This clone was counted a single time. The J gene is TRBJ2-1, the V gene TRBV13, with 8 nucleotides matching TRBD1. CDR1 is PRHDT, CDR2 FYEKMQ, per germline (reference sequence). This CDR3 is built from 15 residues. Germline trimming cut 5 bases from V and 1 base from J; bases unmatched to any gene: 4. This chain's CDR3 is CASSRQGQSYNEQFF. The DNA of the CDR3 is TGTGCCAGCAGCCGACAGGGGCAATCCTACAATGAGCAGTTCTTC. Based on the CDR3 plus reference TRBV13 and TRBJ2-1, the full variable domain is AAGVIQSPRHLIKEKRETATLKCYPIPRHDTVYWYQQGPGQDPQFLISFYEKMQSDKGSIPDRFSAQQFSDYHSELNMSSLELGDSALYFCASSRQGQSYNEQFFGPGTRLTVL.

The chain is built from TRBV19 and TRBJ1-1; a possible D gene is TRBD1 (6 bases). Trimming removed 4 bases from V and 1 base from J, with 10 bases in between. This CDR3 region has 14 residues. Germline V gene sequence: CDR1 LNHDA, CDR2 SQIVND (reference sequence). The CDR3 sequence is CASSTQTGNTEAFF. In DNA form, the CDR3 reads TGTGCCAGTAGTACCCAGACAGGGAACACTGAAGCTTTCTTT.

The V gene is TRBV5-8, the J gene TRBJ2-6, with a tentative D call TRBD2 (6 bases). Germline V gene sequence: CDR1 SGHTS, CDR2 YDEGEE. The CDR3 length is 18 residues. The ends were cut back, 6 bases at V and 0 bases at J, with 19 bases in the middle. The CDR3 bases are TGTGCCAGCAACCTGGGGACTGCGGGCCACTCTGGGGCCAACGTCCTGACTTTC. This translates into CASNLGTAGHSGANVLTF.

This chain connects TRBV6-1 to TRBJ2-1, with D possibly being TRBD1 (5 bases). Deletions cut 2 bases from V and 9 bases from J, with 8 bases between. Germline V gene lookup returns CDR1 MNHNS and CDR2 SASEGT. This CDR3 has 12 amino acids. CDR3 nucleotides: TGTGCCAGCAGTGAACAGGGCGGTGAGCAGTTCTTC. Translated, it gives CASSEQGGEQFF.

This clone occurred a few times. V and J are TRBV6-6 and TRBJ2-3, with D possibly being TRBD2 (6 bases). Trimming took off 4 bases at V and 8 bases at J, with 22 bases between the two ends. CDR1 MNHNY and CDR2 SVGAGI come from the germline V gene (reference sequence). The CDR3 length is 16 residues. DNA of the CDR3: TGTGCCAGCAGTTCCAAACGGGGGAACGGGGCAGGTACGCAGTATTTT. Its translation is CASSSKRGNGAGTQYF.

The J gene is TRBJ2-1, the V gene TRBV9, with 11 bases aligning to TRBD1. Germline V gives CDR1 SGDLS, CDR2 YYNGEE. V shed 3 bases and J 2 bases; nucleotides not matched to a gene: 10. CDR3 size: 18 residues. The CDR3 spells CASSAPPGQGGAYNEQFF. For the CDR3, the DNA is TGTGCCAGCAGCGCGCCTCCGGGACAGGGGGGAGCCTACAATGAGCAGTTCTTC. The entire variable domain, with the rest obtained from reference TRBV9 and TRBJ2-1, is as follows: DSGVTQTPKHLITATGQRVTLRCSPRSGDLSVYWYQQSLDQGLQFLIQYYNGEERAKGNILERFSAQQFPDLHSELNLSSLELGDSALYFCASSAPPGQGGAYNEQFFGPGTRLTVL.

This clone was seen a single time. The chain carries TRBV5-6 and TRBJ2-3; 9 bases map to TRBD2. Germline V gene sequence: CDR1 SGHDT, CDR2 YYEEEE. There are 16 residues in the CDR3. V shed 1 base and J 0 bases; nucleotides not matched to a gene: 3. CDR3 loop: CASSLPSGGSTDTQYF. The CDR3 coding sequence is TGTGCCAGCAGCTTGCCGAGCGGGGGGAGCACAGATACGCAGTATTTT.

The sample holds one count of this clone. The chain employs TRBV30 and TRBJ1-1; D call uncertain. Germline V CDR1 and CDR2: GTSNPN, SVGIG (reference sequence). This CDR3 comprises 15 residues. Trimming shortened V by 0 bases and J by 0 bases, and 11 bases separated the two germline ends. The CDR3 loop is CAWSVSYSLNTEAFF. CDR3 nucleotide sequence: TGTGCCTGGAGTGTAAGTTACAGCTTGAACACTGAAGCTTTCTTT.

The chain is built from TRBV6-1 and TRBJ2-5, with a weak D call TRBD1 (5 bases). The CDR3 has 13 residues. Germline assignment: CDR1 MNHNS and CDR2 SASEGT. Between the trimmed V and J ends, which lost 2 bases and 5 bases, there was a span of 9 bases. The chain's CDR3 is CASSESGLETQYF. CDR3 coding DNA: TGTGCCAGCAGTGAATCAGGGCTCGAGACCCAGTACTTC.

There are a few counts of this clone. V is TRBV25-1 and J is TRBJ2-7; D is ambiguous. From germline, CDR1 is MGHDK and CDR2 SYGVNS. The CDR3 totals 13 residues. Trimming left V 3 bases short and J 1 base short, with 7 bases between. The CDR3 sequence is CASSEAGSYEQYF. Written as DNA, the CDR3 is TGTGCCAGCAGTGAGGCCGGGTCCTACGAGCAGTACTTC.

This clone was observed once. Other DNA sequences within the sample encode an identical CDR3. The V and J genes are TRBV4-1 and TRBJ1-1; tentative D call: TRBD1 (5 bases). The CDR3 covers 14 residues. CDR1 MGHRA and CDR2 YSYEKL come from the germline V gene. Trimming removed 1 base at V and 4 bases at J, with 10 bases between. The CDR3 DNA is TGCGCCAGCAGCCAAGGGGGGAGGAGCACTGAAGCTTTCTTT. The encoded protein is CASSQGGRSTEAFF.

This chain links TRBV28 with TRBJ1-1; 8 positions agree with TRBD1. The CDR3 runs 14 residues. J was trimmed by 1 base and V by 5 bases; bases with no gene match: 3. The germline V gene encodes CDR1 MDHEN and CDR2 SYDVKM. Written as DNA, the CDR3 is TGTGCCAGCAGTCCCGGGACAGGGAACACTGAAGCTTTCTTT. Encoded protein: CASSPGTGNTEAFF.